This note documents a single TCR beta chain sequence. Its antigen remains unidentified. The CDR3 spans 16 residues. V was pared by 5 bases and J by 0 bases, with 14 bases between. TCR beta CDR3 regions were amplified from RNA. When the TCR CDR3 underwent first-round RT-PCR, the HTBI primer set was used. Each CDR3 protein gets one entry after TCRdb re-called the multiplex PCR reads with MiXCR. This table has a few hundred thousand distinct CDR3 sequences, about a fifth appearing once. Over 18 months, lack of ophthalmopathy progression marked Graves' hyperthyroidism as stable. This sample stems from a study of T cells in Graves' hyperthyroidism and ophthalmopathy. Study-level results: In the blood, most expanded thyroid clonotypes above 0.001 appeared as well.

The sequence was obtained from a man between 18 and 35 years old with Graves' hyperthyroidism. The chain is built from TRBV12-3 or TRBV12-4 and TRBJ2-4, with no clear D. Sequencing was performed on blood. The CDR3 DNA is TGTGCCAGCAGTGAACGGGCGGAAATAGCCAAAAACATTCAGTACTTC. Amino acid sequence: CASSERAEIAKNIQYF.